Sequencing of this TCR beta chain was carried out in a study of blood T cells in healthy people across ages (dated by TCRdb to between 2014 and 2017). In terms of the full investigation: In model experiments, roughly one uniquely barcoded TCR beta cDNA molecule per two T cells was captured by template switching. The study measured age-related changes in TCR beta repertoire diversity using deep sequencing normalized with unique cDNA molecular identifiers. The study analyzed two additional independent replicas of 1 million unique cDNA reads from the same blood draw for two donors, one aged 18 to 30 and one aged 80 or older. The donors were divided into four age groups: young (average about 15 years), middle-aged (about 40), aged (approximately 62) and long-lived (more than 75).

On this clonotype: Which antigen it targets is not known. The sample holds no much larger clone one base away, and base qualities are not on file.

Systemically healthy Caucasian individuals from Russia, 39 in total and aged roughly 6 to 100 years, were included as donors. Around 9.9 milliliters of peripheral blood were collected from each donor into EDTA-treated Vacutainer tubes. Ficoll-Paque density-gradient centrifugation was used to isolate PBMCs, with at least 6 million per sample. Trizol reagent was used to extract total RNA from PBMCs, with at least 5 micrograms per sample. Naive CD45RAhigh/CD27high T cell percentages were measured by flow cytometry on a PBMC aliquot from every donor. Study-wide findings and limitations: Donor CMV infection status was unknown, potentially confounding age-related changes in expanded clonotypes. Bulk unsorted PBMC profiling prevented conclusive comparison of naive and antigen-experienced compartments. Estimates of total diversity based on one million sequenced T cells were regarded as lower bounds and as underestimates. The long-lived group showed more naive CD4+ T cells, fewer expanded clones and increased TCR diversity than the aged group, suggesting age selection. Observed TCR beta diversity per million T cells fell roughly linearly with age, and a significant reduction was already apparent by age about 43. Observed TCR beta diversity correlated strongly with the percentage of naive T cells measured by flow cytometry.

There are 13 amino acids in the CDR3, from cysteine to phenylalanine inclusive. CDR3 DNA only is kept here, 39 bases in frame from base 1. CDR1 and CDR2, looked up from the germline V gene, are KGHSH and LQKENI. V sheds 5 bases and J sheds 1 base, leaving 8 bases between their ends. Library creation used 5' RACE. Sequencing instrument: Illumina HiSeq 2500. A second PCR of about 6 to 12 cycles was run with a J-beta primer mix and a sample-barcoded 5' primer. A template-switch 5' adaptor carrying 12 random nucleotides introduced a unique molecular identifier onto each TCR beta cDNA molecule. At least 2.5 million CDR3-containing paired-end reads were obtained from each sample. All of the RNA was converted into first-strand cDNA using the Mint cDNA synthesis kit, with a TRBC-specific oligonucleotide serving as the primer. Following uracil-DNA glycosylase treatment, all cDNA underwent a first 18-cycle PCR with the universal primers M1SS and BC2_uni_R. In the paper's pipeline: Each sample was normalized by randomly selecting 1 million high-quality reads, each carrying a distinct molecular identifier. Reads sharing molecular identifiers were discarded rather than binned into consensus sequences. MiTCR, with a Q25 quality threshold and the strictest error-elimination algorithm, was used for CDR3 identification, clonotype clustering and error correction. A nonparametric unseen species model with Euler transformation was used to estimate lower-bound total TCR beta diversity. TCRdb reanalyzed the raw reads on its own, using fastp at Q25 for trimming and MiXCR for clone calling, and kept in-frame beta chains. Each CDR3 protein appears once, grouped with its most common genes and DNA. These V and J calls rely on TCRdb rather than the paper's analysis. The sample includes 800,000 to 950,000 distinct CDR3 sequences, with just under 30% observed a single time. About 9.4% of the sample is in the top ten clones.

This sample also belongs to another study, concerning T cells of mothers and their children. As that second paper reports: Nine systemically healthy Caucasian individuals, comprising three mothers and their six children, were included as donors. cDNA synthesis consumed the entire amount of extracted RNA, loaded at 1.5 ug RNA in each 15 ul reaction. In the second PCR, the M1S primer introduced both the sample barcodes and 2-4 random nucleotides. Over 8.5 million TCR beta CDR3 reads were obtained for each mother, and 2.7 million or so reads were obtained for each child. Thymic selection shapes the output of TCR recombination in a similar way in related and unrelated pairs, and inherited differences have a minor effect. Normalized repertoire overlap in related mother-child pairs was always slightly higher than in unrelated mother-child pairs, but the difference was never significant. No persistent microchimeric T cell clones were detected, at a sensitivity of 90 to 100 clones per million clonotypes. Deep NGS was used in the study to compare the TCR beta repertoires of mothers and children and to look for features that separate related mother-child pairs from unrelated individuals. On average, the children were roughly 11 +/- 4 years old, while the mothers were roughly 40 +/- 4 years old. Libraries were sequenced on Illumina HiSeq 2000 with 100+100 nt paired-end reads after adapter ligation with NEBNext reagents. To prevent cross-contamination, the mother and child libraries were prepared one month apart and sequenced in separate runs. For each donor, somewhere between about 500,000 and 2,300,000 distinct TCR beta clonotypes were identified. Naive TCR beta clonotypes were estimated from low-frequency clonotypes matched to each donor's FACS-determined naive share, without sorting.

This TCR was sampled from a woman aged 35 to 49 in good health. The sequence joins TRBV18 to TRBJ1-1; the D gene remains uncertain. The sequenced sample consisted of blood. The CDR3 protein is CASSDRTNTEAFF. The nucleotides are TGTGCCAGCTCAGATCGGACGAACACTGAAGCTTTCTTT.